The source of this TCR gamma chain is a study of γδ T cells in repeated Plasmodium falciparum infection. Notes on the study in general: Vgamma9/Vdelta2+ T cells showed a stable polyclonal repertoire with shared TCRgamma sequences.

This clone was counted a few times. Antigen: not known. A far larger clone lies a single base away; this is likely a read error. Other DNA sequences in the sample encode the same CDR3. CDR1 and CDR2 from the germline V gene are GITISATS and ISYDGTV (reference sequence). The CDR3 loop spans 15 amino acids. Gammadelta T cells were flow-sorted from PBMC into Vgamma9/Vdelta2+ and Vdelta2-negative populations for bulk analysis. TCRdb reanalysed the multiplex PCR reads via CATT. Seen here are about 26,000 gamma-chain clones, 2.5% to 3.5% observed once, and the top ten hold roughly 30%. This sequence joins TRGV9 and TRGJ1 or TRGJ2. The J gene is absent in TCRdb and was assigned here via DNA matching to germline. This TCR came from a pool of human donors (malaria-infected and uninfected, not separated). Sequenced material: gamma-delta T cells from blood. This chain's CDR3 is CALWEEFSNYYKKLF. In DNA form, the CDR3 reads TGTGCCTTGTGGGAGGAATTTTCGAATTACTATAAGAAACTCTTT.